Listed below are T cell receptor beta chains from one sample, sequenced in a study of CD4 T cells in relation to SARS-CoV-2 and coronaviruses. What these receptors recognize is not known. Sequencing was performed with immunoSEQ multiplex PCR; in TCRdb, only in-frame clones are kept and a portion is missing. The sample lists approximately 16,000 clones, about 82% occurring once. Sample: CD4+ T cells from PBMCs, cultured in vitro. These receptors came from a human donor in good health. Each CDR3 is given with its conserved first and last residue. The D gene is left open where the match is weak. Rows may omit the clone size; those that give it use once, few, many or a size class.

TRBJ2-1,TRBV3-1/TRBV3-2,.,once,TGTGCCAGCAGCCCAGACGGGGGCAATGAGCAGTTCTTC,CASSPDGGNEQFF
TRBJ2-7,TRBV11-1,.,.,TGTGCCAGCAGCCGCCGGAGACCACCTTACGAGCAGTACTTC,CASSRRRPPYEQYF
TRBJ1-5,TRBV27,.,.,TGTGCCAGCAGTTTAGGGGCGAATGGGTATAATCAGCCCCAGCATTTT,CASSLGANGYNQPQHF
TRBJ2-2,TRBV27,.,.,TGTGCCAGCAGTCCCGGACCTAACGGGGAGCTGTTTTTT,CASSPGPNGELFF
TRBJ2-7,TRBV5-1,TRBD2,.,TGCGCCAGCAGCTTGGCCTCACCGGGGGGCTACGAGCAGTACTTC,CASSLASPGGYEQYF
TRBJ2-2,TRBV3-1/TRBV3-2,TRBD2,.,TGTGCCAGCAGCCTAGGGACTAGCGGGAGAAAGCTGTTTTTT,CASSLGTSGRKLFF
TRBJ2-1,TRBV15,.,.,TGTGCCACCAGCAGAGATTTGGGGGCTGAGCAGTTCTTC,CATSRDLGAEQFF
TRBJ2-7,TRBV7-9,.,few,TGTGCCAGCAGCTTAGATTGGAGCGAGCAGTACTTC,CASSLDWSEQYF
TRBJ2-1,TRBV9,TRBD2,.,TGTGCCAGCAGCGTAGCGGTAGCGGGAGGGCCTGGGGGTGAGCAGTTCTTC,CASSVAVAGGPGGEQFF
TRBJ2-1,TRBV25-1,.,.,TGTGCCAGCAGTGGGACAGAAGAGGGAGGGGAGCAGTTCTTC,CASSGTEEGGEQFF
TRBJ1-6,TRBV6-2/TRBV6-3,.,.,TGTGCCAGCAGTTACGAAGGGAATAATTCACCCCTCCACTTT,CASSYEGNNSPLHF
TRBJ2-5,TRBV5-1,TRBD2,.,TGCGCCAGCACCCTCGGCGGGGGAATAGGGGAGACCCAGTACTTC,CASTLGGGIGETQYF
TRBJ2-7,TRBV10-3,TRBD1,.,TGTGCCATCAGTATCGGACAGGGGGTAGGTGAGCAGTACTTC,CAISIGQGVGEQYF
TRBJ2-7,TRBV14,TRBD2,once,TGTGCCAGCAGCCAGGTTCTAGCGGGAGATGGCGAGCAGTACTTC,CASSQVLAGDGEQYF
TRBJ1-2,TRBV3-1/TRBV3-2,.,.,TGTGCCAGCAGCCAAGATCCCCGGGATGGCTACACCTTC,CASSQDPRDGYTF
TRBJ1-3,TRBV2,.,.,TGTGCCAGCAGTGAAACCGGATTTAGGAACACCATATATTTT,CASSETGFRNTIYF
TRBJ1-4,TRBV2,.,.,TGTGCCAGCTTCAAGGATTTGTATGATGAAAAACTGTTTTTT,CASFKDLYDEKLFF
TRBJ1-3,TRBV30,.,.,TGTGCCTGGAGTGTGGACACTGGAAACACCATATATTTT,CAWSVDTGNTIYF
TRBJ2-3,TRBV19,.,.,TGTGCCAGTAGTTTTAACAGGGACCCAGATACGCAGTATTTT,CASSFNRDPDTQYF
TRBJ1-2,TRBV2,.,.,TGTGCCAGCAGTGAAGCGCTTCTGACACTTAACTATGGCTACACCTTC,CASSEALLTLNYGYTF
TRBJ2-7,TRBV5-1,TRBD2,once,TGCGCCAGCAGCTTGGGAACTAGCGTAACAAGCTCCTACGAGCAGTACTTC,CASSLGTSVTSSYEQYF
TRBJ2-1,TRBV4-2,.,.,TGTGCCAGCAGCCAAGATGTTCAGGGGACCTACAATGAGCAGTTCTTC,CASSQDVQGTYNEQFF
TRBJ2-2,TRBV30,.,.,TGTGCCTGGGTCCGGGTTAGCGGGAACACCGGGGAGCTGTTTTTT,CAWVRVSGNTGELFF
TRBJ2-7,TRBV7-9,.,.,TGTGCCAGCAGCTTAGAAAATTTGTCAGAAAGAAACTTC,CASSLENLSERNF
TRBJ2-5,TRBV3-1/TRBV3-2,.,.,TGTGCCAGCAGCCCGACGACAGGTGGCCGAGAGACCCAGTACTTC,CASSPTTGGRETQYF
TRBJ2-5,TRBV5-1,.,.,TGCGCCAGCAGCTTAAAAGAGACCCAGTACTTC,CASSLKETQYF
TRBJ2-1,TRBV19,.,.,TGTGCCAGTAGGGCCGGCCACAATGAGCAGTTCTTC,CASRAGHNEQFF
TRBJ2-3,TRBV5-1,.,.,TGCGCCAGCAGCCTGAACACAGATACGCAGTATTTT,CASSLNTDTQYF
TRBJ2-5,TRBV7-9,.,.,TGTGCCAGCAGCTCTGGACCTAGCGTATACCAAGAGACCCAGTACTTC,CASSSGPSVYQETQYF
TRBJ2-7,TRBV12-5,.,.,TGTGCTAGTGGTTCCTCAAACAGCGACGAGCAGTACTTC,CASGSSNSDEQYF
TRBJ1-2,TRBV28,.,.,TGTGCCATTCCCGGGGGGGTAAGCTATGGCTACACCTTC,CAIPGGVSYGYTF
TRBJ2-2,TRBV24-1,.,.,TGTGCCACCAGTCTGCGGGTCGGGGAGCTGTTTTTT,CATSLRVGELFF
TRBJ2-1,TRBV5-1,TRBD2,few,TGCGCCAGCAGTTCAGGACTAGCGGGAGATAATGAGCAGTTCTTC,CASSSGLAGDNEQFF
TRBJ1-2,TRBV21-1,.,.,TGTGCCAGCAGTCTCCAAAGGGGCAGGGAAGGAGCTGCATACACCTTC,CASSLQRGREGAAYTF
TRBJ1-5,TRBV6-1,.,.,TGTGCCAGCAGTGAAACTTCAGGGAGCAATCAGCCCCAGCATTTT,CASSETSGSNQPQHF
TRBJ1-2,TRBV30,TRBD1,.,TGTGCCTGGACAGGGGGCGGCTATGGCTACACCTTC,CAWTGGGYGYTF
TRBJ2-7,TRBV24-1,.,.,TGTGCCACCATCTCCGAGCAGTACTTC,CATISEQYF
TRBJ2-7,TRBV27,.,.,TGTGCCAGCAACACAGGACGGGGCGCCTACGAGCAGTACTTC,CASNTGRGAYEQYF
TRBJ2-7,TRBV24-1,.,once,TGTGCCACCAGTGATTTTTGGAACGAGCAGTACTTC,CATSDFWNEQYF
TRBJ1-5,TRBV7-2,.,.,TGTGCCAGCAGCTTAGGGCCGGGGATTGGGTCCCAGCATTTT,CASSLGPGIGSQHF
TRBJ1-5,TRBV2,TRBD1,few,TGTGCCAGCAGTCTGGACAGGGGCGGCAATCAGCCCCAGCATTTT,CASSLDRGGNQPQHF
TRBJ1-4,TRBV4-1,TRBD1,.,TGCGCCAGCAGCCTCCTGGGGACAGCCAGTTTAGCAACTAATGAAAAACTGTTTTTT,CASSLLGTASLATNEKLFF
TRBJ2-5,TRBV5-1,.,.,TGCGCCAGCAGCTTCCAGGGTCCGGGGGAGACCCAGTACTTC,CASSFQGPGETQYF
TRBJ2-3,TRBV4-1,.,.,TGCGCCAGCAGCCAAGAAGGCGGCAGGGGCCCAGATACGCAGTATTTT,CASSQEGGRGPDTQYF
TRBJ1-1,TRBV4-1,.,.,TGCGCCAGCAGCCAAGCTCAGGGAAGAGCGAACACTGAAGCTTTCTTT,CASSQAQGRANTEAFF
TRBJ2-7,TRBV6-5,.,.,TGTGCCAGCAACTACCGGGACATCTACGAGCAGTACTTC,CASNYRDIYEQYF
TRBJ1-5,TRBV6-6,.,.,TGTGCCAGCAGTTACGACGGAGATCAGCCCCAGCATTTT,CASSYDGDQPQHF
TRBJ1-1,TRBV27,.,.,TGTGCCAGCAGTTCACCGAAGGGAGGGTGGACTGAAGCTTTCTTT,CASSSPKGGWTEAFF
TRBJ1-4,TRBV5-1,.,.,TGCGCCAGCAGCTTGGGAGGGGCCTCAAATGAAAAACTGTTTTTT,CASSLGGASNEKLFF
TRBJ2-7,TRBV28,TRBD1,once,TGTGCCAGCAGTTTTCGAGGGACAGGGACCTTCTACGAGCAGTACTTC,CASSFRGTGTFYEQYF
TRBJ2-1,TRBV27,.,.,TGTGCCAGCAGTTTTGAGCTAGCCAATGAGCAGTTCTTC,CASSFELANEQFF
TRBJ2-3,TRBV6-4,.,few,TGTGCCAGCAGCCGCGGGGAACCCACAGATACGCAGTATTTT,CASSRGEPTDTQYF
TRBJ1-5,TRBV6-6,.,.,TGTGCCAGCAGTCGACAGGCGGCGGCCCACAATCAGCCCCAGCATTTT,CASSRQAAAHNQPQHF